This TCR beta chain is drawn from a study of T-cell reconstitution after alpha-beta-depleted transplantation in children. This clonotype appeared many times. Unique molecular identifiers featured in how the TCRbeta library was prepared. TCRdb re-called the PCR reads through MiXCR, storing one row per CDR3 protein. The top ten hold less than 4.5% of the sample, which has around 600,000 distinct CDR3 sequences, under 12% seen once. Germline CDR1 MDHEN, CDR2 SYDVKM. The ends were cut back, 3 bases at V and 2 bases at J, with 11 bases in the middle. The CDR3 runs to 14 residues. The chain recombines TRBV28 with TRBJ2-7; D may match TRBD1 or TRBD2 (5 bases each). The TCR sequence derives from a human donor who donated a stem cell graft to a child with acute myeloid leukemia. The sample consisted of PBMCs from the stem cell graft donor, taken from the stem cell graft. This CDR3 reads CASSFVGTAYEQYF. CDR3 coding DNA: TGTGCCAGCAGTTTCGTCGGGACGGCCTACGAGCAGTACTTC.